One and the same sample provided the 24 T cell receptor beta chains below, sequenced in a study of Ad26.COV2.S vaccination and SARS-CoV-2 variants. TCRdb's copy holds only in-frame clones and misses some; the assay was immunoSEQ multiplex PCR. The data contain hundreds of thousands of clones, about 93% of them singletons. Treatment here: over 15 received Ad26.COV2.S at low or high dose, single or two shots; about five received placebo; per-sample allocation not given. At day 63 after the first vaccine or placebo injection, samples were drawn. Sequenced here: peripheral blood, sampled in a trial of Ad26.COV2.S vaccine versus placebo. Receptors were obtained from a person between 18 and 65 years old who received the Ad26.COV2.S COVID-19 vaccine or a placebo.

V is TRBV4-3 and J is TRBJ1-4; D gene unclear. The CDR3 loop spans 14 amino acids. With 0 bases removed from V and 5 bases from J, the gap between germline ends came to 7 bases. Per the germline V gene, CDR1 is LGHNA and CDR2 is YSLEER. DNA for the CDR3: TGCGCCAGCAGCCAAGATCTGTGGAATGAAAAACTGTTTTTT. This translates into CASSQDLWNEKLFF.

The chain combines TRBV7-9 with TRBJ1-1, with no clear D. Per germline, CDR1 SEHNR and CDR2 FQNEAQ (reference sequence). Trimming stripped 5 bases from V and 0 bases from J, with 10 bases between. This CDR3 spans 14 amino acids. In DNA, the CDR3 is TGTGCCAGCAGCAGTGGGCCCGTGAACACTGAAGCTTTCTTT. Its translation is CASSSGPVNTEAFF.

The count of this clone is one. V and J are TRBV18 and TRBJ2-2; D possibly corresponds to TRBD1 (5 bases). This CDR3 is built from 15 residues. V lost 2 bases, J lost 9 bases, and 16 bases lay in between. CDR1 and CDR2 from the germline V gene are KGHSH and LQKENI. CDR3 sequence: CASSPGEQARRELFF. CDR3 bases: TGTGCCAGCTCACCAGGGGAACAGGCGCGGAGGGAGCTGTTTTTT.

CDR3 DNA sequence: TGTGCCAGCAGCCAAGCCTCCAGCTACTATGGCTACACCTTC. It translates to CASSQASSYYGYTF. The rearrangement links TRBV3-1 (or the pseudogene TRBV3-2) to TRBJ1-2; D is ambiguous. The germline V gene encodes CDR1 LGHDT and CDR2 YNNKEL (reference sequence). Deletions cut 1 base from V and 3 bases from J, with 9 bases between. The CDR3 runs to 14 residues.

The rearrangement uses TRBV4-1 and TRBJ2-7; TRBD2 matches at 15 bases. Germline CDR1 reads MGHRA; CDR2 reads YSYEKL. Trimming cost V 4 bases and J 1 base; bases outside gene matches: 5. The CDR3 length is 17 residues. The CDR3 region is CASSRGLAGGGSYEQYF. Here the CDR3 DNA reads TGCGCCAGCAGCCGGGGACTAGCGGGAGGAGGATCCTACGAGCAGTACTTC.

This clone was seen a handful of times. The rearrangement uses TRBV13 and TRBJ2-7, with a possible D match to TRBD2 (6 bases). Germline V CDR1 and CDR2: PRHDT, FYEKMQ (reference sequence). The ends were cut back, 2 bases at V and 0 bases at J, with 11 bases in the middle. The CDR3 is made up of 15 amino acids. The CDR3 reads CASSLPSALSYEQYF. In DNA, the CDR3 is TGTGCCAGCAGCTTACCTAGCGCGCTCTCCTACGAGCAGTACTTC.

The V and J genes are TRBV3-1 (or the pseudogene TRBV3-2) and TRBJ2-7; D is undetermined. Germline CDR1 and CDR2: LGHDT and YNNKEL (reference sequence). The CDR3 is 15 amino acids. V lost 2 bases and J 0 bases, leaving 11 bases between the germline ends. The CDR3 DNA reads TGTGCCAGCAGCCAATTTGTCTTGAGCTCCTACGAGCAGTACTTC. Amino acids: CASSQFVLSSYEQYF.

The chain combines TRBV2 with TRBJ2-3; weak D call: TRBD2 (6 bases). The CDR3 contains 14 residues. Between the trimmed V and J ends, which lost 7 bases and 0 bases, there was a span of 11 bases. Looked up from germline, CDR1 is SNHLY and CDR2 is FYNNEI. DNA of the CDR3: TGTGCCAGCAACCCTAGCGCTAGCACAGATACGCAGTATTTT. Translation gives CASNPSASTDTQYF.

The gene calls are TRBV7-9 and TRBJ2-7, with TRBD2 matching over 11 bases. Germline V gene data show CDR1 as SEHNR and CDR2 as FQNEAQ (reference sequence). V dropped 1 base and J dropped 3; count of bases not matched to a gene: 2. The CDR3 length is 15 residues. Written as DNA, the CDR3 is TGTGCCAGCAGCTTAGTGGGGACTAGCGGCTACGAGCAGTACTTC. Translation: CASSLVGTSGYEQYF.

V is TRBV3-1 (or the pseudogene TRBV3-2) and J is TRBJ2-7; 7 positions agree with TRBD2. The CDR3 spans 15 residues. V lost 3 bases and J lost 7; bases outside the gene matches: 12. The germline gives CDR1 LGHDT, CDR2 YNNKEL (reference sequence). CDR3 sequence reads: CASSQGTTAESEQYF. CDR3 coding DNA: TGTGCCAGCAGCCAGGGGACTACAGCGGAATCGGAGCAGTACTTC.

CDR3 amino acids: CASSPGPGGVQPQHF. The CDR3 nucleotides are TGTGCCAGCAGCCCGGGACCTGGTGGGGTGCAGCCCCAGCATTTT. The rearrangement links TRBV7-2 to TRBJ1-5, with a weak D call TRBD1 (5 bases). The CDR3 covers 15 residues. V gave up 5 bases and J gave up 7 bases, with 18 bases separating them. The germline V gene encodes CDR1 SGHTA and CDR2 FQGNSA.

This clone showed up just once. The chain links TRBV28 to TRBJ1-1, with no clear D. Trimming cost V 5 bases and J 1 base, with 8 bases left between them. From germline, CDR1 is MDHEN and CDR2 SYDVKM. The CDR3 extends over 13 amino acids. This CDR3 reads CASSRTENTEAFF. In nucleotides, the CDR3 is TGTGCCAGCAGTCGGACCGAGAACACTGAAGCTTTCTTT. Based on the CDR3 plus reference TRBV28 and TRBJ1-1, the full variable domain is DVKVTQSSRYLVKRTGEKVFLECVQDMDHENMFWYRQDPGLGLRLIYFSYDVKMKEKGDIPEGYSVSREKKERFSLILESASTNQTSMYLCASSRTENTEAFFGQGTRLTVV.

V is TRBV6-2 or TRBV6-3 and J is TRBJ2-5, with TRBD2 matching 7 bases. CDR1 is MNHEY and CDR2 is SVGEGT in the germline V gene. This CDR3 is built from 19 residues. Trimming removed 4 bases from V and 5 bases from J; junction bases left unmatched: 22. The CDR3 sequence: CASSSFSFSREMVSETQYF. CDR3 nucleotides: TGTGCCAGCAGTTCTTTTTCCTTTTCGCGGGAGATGGTTTCGGAGACCCAGTACTTC.

The chain links TRBV11-3 to TRBJ2-7; D might be TRBD2 (5 bases). V lost 5 bases and J lost 5, with 25 bases in between. Germline loops: CDR1 SGHNT, CDR2 YENEEA. CDR3 length: 17 amino acids. As DNA, the CDR3 is TGTGCCAGCAGCCCCTCTCGCGGGCAATCCCCTTGGGACGAGCAGTACTTC. Translating gives CASSPSRGQSPWDEQYF. Drawing the rest from reference TRBV11-3 and TRBJ2-7, the complete variable domain is EAGVVQSPRYKIIEKKQPVAFWCNPISGHNTLYWYLQNLGQGPELLIRYENEEAVDDSQLPKDRFSAERLKGVDSTLKIQPAELGDSAVYLCASSPSRGQSPWDEQYFGPGTRLTVT.

The CDR3: CASSSVAGASDTQYF. The CDR3 DNA is TGTGCCAGCAGCTCGGTGGCGGGAGCCTCAGATACGCAGTATTTT. This chain joins TRBV11-2 and TRBJ2-3, with 7 bases identical to TRBD2. CDR1 and CDR2 (germline): SGHAT, FQNNGV. The CDR3 length is 15 residues. J lost 4 bases, V lost 4 bases, and 8 bases had no gene match.

The chain recombines TRBV5-4 with TRBJ1-1; D is ambiguous. Per germline, CDR1 SGHNT and CDR2 YYREEE (reference sequence). This CDR3 is 12 amino acids long. V was shortened by 0 bases and J by 3 bases, with 3 bases between the two germline ends. The chain's CDR3 is CASSLGHTEAFF. The CDR3 nucleotides are TGTGCCAGCAGCTTGGGGCACACTGAAGCTTTCTTT.

This chain uses TRBV5-1 with TRBJ2-2; TRBD2 agrees at 10 bases. With 6 bases clipped from V and 7 bases from J, the junction kept 6 bases outside the gene matches. CDR3 length: 14 amino acids. Germline lookup yields CDR1 SGHRS and CDR2 YFSETQ. CDR3 bases: TGCGCCAGCAATGGAGCGGGAGGGATCGGGGAGCTGTTTTTT. It encodes CASNGAGGIGELFF.

V and J are TRBV5-8 and TRBJ2-7; tentatively, D is TRBD1 (5 bases). V gave up 0 bases and J gave up 3 bases, with 22 bases separating them. This CDR3 has 18 amino acids. Germline CDR1 reads SGHTS; CDR2 reads YDEGEE. The DNA of the CDR3 is TGTGCCAGCAGCTTGGACCCCAATGATATGACAGACCTCTACGAGCAGTACTTC. Residues: CASSLDPNDMTDLYEQYF.

This chain uses TRBV24-1 with TRBJ2-1, with 9 bases aligning to TRBD1. V dropped 2 bases and J dropped 5; count of bases not matched to a gene: 6. Germline CDR1 and CDR2: KGHDR and SFDVKD. The CDR3 sequence is 16 residues long. This CDR3 is CATSDSGTGNHNEQFF. The DNA of the CDR3 is TGTGCCACCAGTGATTCCGGGACAGGGAACCACAATGAGCAGTTCTTC.

The rearrangement uses TRBV7-2 and TRBJ1-1; D possibly corresponds to TRBD1 (5 bases). The germline V and J ends were trimmed by 5 bases and 2 bases, with 18 bases remaining between them. Germline CDR1 and CDR2: SGHTA and FQGNSA. This CDR3 has 16 amino acids. The CDR3 DNA sequence: TGTGCCAGCAGCCCTCCTTTGGGGGTAGTCAACACTGAAGCTTTCTTT. Protein: CASSPPLGVVNTEAFF.

The chain joins TRBV10-1 to TRBJ2-1, with a possible D match to TRBD2 (6 bases). CDR1 is WNHNN, CDR2 SYGVQD, per germline (reference sequence). This CDR3 has 17 amino acids. The V end was cut by 0 bases, the J end by 4 bases, with 16 bases between. This chain's CDR3 is CASSESAFSGRYNEQFF. The CDR3 DNA reads TGCGCCAGCAGTGAGTCGGCTTTCAGCGGGCGATACAATGAGCAGTTCTTC.

This chain uses TRBV9 with TRBJ2-1; TRBD2 agrees at 7 bases. There are 15 residues in the CDR3. Looked up from germline, CDR1 is SGDLS and CDR2 is YYNGEE. The J segment lost 1 base and the V segment lost 4 bases, leaving 5 bases of the junction unmatched. CDR3 in amino acids: CASSPREASYNEQFF. The CDR3 DNA reads TGTGCCAGCAGCCCCCGGGAGGCATCCTACAATGAGCAGTTCTTC.

The chain has TRBV2 and TRBJ1-2; tentatively, D is TRBD1 (5 bases). The CDR3 has 14 residues. Trimming stripped 8 bases from V and 0 bases from J, with 13 bases between. Germline CDR1 reads SNHLY; CDR2 reads FYNNEI. This chain's CDR3 is CASDRQTTNYGYTF. The CDR3 region has the DNA TGTGCCAGCGATCGACAGACTACTAACTATGGCTACACCTTC.

This clone was seen just once. The J gene is TRBJ1-1, the V gene TRBV2; possible D gene TRBD1, 5 bases. V gave up 7 bases and J gave up 2 bases, with 11 bases separating them. Germline lookup yields CDR1 SNHLY and CDR2 FYNNEI. The CDR3 totals 13 residues. The CDR3 sequence: CASKAQGNTEAFF. The CDR3 DNA reads TGTGCCAGCAAGGCCCAGGGAAACACTGAAGCTTTCTTT.